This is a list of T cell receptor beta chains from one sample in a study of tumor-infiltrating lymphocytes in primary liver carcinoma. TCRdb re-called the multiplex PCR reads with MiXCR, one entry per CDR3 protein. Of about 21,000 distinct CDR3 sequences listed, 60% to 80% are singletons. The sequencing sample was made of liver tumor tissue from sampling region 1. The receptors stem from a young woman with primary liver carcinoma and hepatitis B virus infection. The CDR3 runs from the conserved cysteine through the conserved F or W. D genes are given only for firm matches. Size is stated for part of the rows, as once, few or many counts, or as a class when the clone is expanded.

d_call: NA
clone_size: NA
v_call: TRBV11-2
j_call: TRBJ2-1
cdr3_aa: CASSLTSRRFPGDEQFF
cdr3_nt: TGTGCCAGCAGCCTTACTAGCAGAAGGTTCCCAGGCGATGAACAGTTCTTC

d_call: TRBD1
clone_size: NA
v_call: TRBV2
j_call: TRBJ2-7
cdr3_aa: CASKRTGKYEQYF
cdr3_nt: TGTGCCAGCAAGCGGACAGGGAAATACGAGCAGTACTTC

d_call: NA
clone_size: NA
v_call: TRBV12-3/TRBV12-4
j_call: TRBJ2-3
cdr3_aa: CTSNSGHDMQYF
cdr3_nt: TGTACCAGCAATTCTGGTCACGATATGCAGTATTTT

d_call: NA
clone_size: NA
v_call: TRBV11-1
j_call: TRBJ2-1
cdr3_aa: CTSSRRHASYNEQFF
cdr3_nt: TGTACTAGCAGCCGGAGACATGCCTCCTACAATGAGCAGTTCTTC

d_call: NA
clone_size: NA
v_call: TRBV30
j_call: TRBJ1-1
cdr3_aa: CTWSVGGRPPNTEASF
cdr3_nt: TGTACCTGGAGTGTAGGTGGCAGGCCTCCGAACACTGAAGCTTCCTTT

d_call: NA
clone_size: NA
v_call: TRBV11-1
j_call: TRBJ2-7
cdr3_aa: CGSSLGNLRVQYF
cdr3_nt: TGTGGCAGCAGCTTAGGAAACCTCCGCGTGCAGTACTTC

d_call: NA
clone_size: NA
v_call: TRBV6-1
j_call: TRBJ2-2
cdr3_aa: CASAVGELFF
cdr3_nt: TGTGCCAGTGCCGTCGGGGAGCTGTTTTTT

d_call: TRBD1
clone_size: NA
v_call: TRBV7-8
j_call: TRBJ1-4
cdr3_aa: CASSPNRGPSEKLFF
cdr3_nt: TGTGCCAGCAGCCCAAACAGGGGTCCAAGCGAAAAACTGTTTTTT

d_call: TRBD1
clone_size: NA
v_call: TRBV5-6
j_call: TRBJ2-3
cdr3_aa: CASRWTGTVGTDMQYF
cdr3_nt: TGTGCCAGCAGATGGACCGGGACAGTGGGCACAGATATGCAGTATTTC

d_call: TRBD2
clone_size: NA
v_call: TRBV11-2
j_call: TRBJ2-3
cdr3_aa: CASSIEASGTDTLYF
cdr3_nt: TGTGCCAGCAGCATAGAGGCAAGCGGGACGGATACGCTGTATTTT

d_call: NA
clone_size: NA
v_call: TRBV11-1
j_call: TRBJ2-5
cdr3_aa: CTSSIAWREETQYF
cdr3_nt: TGTACCAGCAGCATAGCATGGCGCGAAGAGACCCAGTACTTC

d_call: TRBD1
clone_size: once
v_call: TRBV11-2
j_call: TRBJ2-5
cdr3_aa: CASSARDRGLTQYF
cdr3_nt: TGTGCCAGCAGCGCTCGGGACAGGGGGCTAACCCAGTACTTC

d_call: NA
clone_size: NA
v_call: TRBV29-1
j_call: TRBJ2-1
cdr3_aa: CSVHSGLHNYNERFF
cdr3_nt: TGCAGCGTACATTCCGGACTACACAACTACAATGAGCGGTTCTTC

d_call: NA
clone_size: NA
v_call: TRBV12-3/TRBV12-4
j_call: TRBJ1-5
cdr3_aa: CASGRLDTVTDQPQHF
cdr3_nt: TGTGCCAGCGGCCGATTAGATACGGTGACCGATCAACCCCAGCATTTT

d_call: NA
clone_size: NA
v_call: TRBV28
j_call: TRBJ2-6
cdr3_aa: CASGLNKVSSGANVQTF
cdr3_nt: TGTGCCAGCGGTTTAAACAAGGTGAGCTCTGGGGCCAACGTCCAGACTTTC

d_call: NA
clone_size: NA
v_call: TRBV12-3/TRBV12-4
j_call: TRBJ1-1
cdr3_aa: CASSLRGNVNTEAFF
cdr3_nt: TGTGCCAGCAGTCTGAGGGGGAACGTGAACACTGAAGCTTTCTTT

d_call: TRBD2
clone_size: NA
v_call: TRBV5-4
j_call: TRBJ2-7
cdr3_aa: CASSPGRDGEQYF
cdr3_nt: TGTGCCAGCAGCCCCGGGAGGGATGGCGAGCAGTACTTC